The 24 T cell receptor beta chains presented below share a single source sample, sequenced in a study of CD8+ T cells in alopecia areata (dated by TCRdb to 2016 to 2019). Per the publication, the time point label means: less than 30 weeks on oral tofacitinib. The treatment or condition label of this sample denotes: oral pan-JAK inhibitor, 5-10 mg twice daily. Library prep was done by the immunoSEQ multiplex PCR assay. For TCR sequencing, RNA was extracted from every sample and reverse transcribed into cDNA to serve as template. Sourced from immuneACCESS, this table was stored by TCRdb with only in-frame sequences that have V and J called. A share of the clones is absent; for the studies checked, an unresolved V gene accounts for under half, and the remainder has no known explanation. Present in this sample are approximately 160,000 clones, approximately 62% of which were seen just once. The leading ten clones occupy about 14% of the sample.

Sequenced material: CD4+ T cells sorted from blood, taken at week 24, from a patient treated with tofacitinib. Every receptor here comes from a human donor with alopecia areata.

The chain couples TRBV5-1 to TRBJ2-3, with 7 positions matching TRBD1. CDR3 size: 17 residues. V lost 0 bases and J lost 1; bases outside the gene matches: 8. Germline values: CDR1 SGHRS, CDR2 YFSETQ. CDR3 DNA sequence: TGCGCCAGCAGCTTGGCTCCAAAGCAGGGGGGCACAGATACGCAGTATTTT. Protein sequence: CASSLAPKQGGTDTQYF.

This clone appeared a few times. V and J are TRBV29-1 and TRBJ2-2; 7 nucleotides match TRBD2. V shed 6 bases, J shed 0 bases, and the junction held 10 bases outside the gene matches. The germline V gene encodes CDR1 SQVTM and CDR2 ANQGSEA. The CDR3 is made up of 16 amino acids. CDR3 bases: TGCAGCGTCTCGGCGGGGGATATCGCGAACACCGGGGAGCTGTTTTTT. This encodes CSVSAGDIANTGELFF.

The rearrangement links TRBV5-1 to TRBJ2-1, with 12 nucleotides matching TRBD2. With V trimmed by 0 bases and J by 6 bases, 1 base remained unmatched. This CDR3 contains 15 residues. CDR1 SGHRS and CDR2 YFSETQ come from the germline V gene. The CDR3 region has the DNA TGCGCCAGCAGCTTGGGACTAGCGGGGGTCAATGAGCAGTTCTTC. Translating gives CASSLGLAGVNEQFF.

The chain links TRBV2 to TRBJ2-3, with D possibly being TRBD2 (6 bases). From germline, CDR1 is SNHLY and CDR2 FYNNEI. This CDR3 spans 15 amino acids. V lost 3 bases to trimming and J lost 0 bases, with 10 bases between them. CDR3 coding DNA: TGTGCCAGCAGTGATTCCGGGGGTAGCACAGATACGCAGTATTTT. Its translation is CASSDSGGSTDTQYF. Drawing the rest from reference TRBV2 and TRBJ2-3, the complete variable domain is EPEVTQTPSHQVTQMGQEVILRCVPISNHLYFYWYRQILGQKVEFLVSFYNNEISEKSEIFDDQFSVERPDGSNFTLKIRSTKLEDSAMYFCASSDSGGSTDTQYFGPGTRLTVL.

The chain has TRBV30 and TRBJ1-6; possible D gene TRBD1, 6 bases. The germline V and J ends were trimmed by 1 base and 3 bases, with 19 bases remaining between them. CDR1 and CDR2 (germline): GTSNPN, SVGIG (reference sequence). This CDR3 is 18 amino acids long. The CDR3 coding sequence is TGTGCCTGGAGTGCGATCAGCGGGGGGGGCCGCTATAATTCACCCCTCCACTTT. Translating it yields CAWSAISGGGRYNSPLHF.

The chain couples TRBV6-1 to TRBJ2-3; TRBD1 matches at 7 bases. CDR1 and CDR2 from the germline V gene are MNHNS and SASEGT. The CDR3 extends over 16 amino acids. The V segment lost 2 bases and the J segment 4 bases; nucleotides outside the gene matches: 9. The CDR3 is CASSEPRQGEADTQYF. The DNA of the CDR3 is TGTGCCAGCAGTGAACCGAGACAGGGCGAGGCAGATACGCAGTATTTT.

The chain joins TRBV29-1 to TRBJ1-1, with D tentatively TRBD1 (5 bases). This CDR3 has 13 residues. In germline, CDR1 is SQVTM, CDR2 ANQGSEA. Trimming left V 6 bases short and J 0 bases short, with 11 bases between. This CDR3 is CSVAGTMNTEAFF. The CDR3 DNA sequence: TGCAGCGTGGCCGGGACTATGAACACTGAAGCTTTCTTT.

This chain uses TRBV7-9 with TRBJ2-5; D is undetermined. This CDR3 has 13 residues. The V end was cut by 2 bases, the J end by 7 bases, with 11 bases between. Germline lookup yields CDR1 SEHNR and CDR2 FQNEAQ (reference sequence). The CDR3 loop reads CASSLLSSPTQYF. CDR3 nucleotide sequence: TGTGCCAGCAGCTTACTCTCCAGCCCGACCCAGTACTTC. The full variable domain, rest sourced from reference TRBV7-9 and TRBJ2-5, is DTGVSQNPRHKITKRGQNVTFRCDPISEHNRLYWYRQTLGQGPEFLTYFQNEAQLEKSRLLSDRFSAERPKGSFSTLEIQRTEQGDSAMYLCASSLLSSPTQYFGPGTRLLVL.

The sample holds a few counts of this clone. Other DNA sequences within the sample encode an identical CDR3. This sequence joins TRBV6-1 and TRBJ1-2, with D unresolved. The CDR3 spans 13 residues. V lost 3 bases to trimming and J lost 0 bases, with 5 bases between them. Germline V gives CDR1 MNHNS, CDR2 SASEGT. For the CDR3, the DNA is TGTGCCAGCAGTGAGCATTCTAACTATGGCTACACCTTC. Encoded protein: CASSEHSNYGYTF.

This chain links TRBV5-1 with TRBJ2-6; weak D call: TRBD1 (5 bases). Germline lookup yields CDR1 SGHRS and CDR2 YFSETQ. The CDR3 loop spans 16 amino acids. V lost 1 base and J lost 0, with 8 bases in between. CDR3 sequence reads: CASSLQGASGANVLTF. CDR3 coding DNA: TGCGCCAGCAGCTTGCAAGGGGCCTCTGGGGCCAACGTCCTGACTTTC.

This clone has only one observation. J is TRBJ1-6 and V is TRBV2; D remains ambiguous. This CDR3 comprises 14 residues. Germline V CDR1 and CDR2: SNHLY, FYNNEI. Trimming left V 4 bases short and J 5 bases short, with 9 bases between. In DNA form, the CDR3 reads TGTGCCAGCAGTGTGATCGGGAATAATTCACCCCTCCACTTT. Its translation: CASSVIGNNSPLHF.

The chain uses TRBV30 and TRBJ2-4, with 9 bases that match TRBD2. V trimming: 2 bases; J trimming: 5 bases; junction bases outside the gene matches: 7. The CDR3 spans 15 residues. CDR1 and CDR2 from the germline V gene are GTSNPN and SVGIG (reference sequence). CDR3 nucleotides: TGTGCCTGGAGTCTTTCCCAGCGGGGGGAAAACATTCAGTACTTC. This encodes CAWSLSQRGENIQYF.

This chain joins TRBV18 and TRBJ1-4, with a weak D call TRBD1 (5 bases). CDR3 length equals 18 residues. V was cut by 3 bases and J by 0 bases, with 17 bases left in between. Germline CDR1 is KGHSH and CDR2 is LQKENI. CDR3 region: CASSPLPGTYATNEKLFF. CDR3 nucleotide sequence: TGTGCCAGCTCACCGCTGCCCGGGACTTATGCAACTAATGAAAAACTGTTTTTT.

The CDR3 loop reads CASKRGQNNSPLHF. The CDR3 DNA reads as TGTGCCAGCAAACGTGGCCAAAATAATTCACCCCTCCACTTT. The chain combines TRBV13 with TRBJ1-6; D gene uncertain. Deletions cut 7 bases from V and 5 bases from J, with 12 bases between. This CDR3 is 14 amino acids long. Germline V gives CDR1 PRHDT, CDR2 FYEKMQ (reference sequence).

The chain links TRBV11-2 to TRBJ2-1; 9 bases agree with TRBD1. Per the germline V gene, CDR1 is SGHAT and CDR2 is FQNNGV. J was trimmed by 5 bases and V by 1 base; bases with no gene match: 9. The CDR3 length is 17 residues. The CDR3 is CASSLVSLRDRDNEQFF. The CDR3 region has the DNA TGTGCCAGCAGCTTAGTCTCGCTCCGGGACAGGGACAATGAGCAGTTCTTC.

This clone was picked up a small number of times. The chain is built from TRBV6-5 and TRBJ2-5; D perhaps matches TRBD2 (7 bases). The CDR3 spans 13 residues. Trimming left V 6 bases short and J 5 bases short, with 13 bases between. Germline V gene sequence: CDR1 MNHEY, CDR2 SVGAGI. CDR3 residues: CASSRRGGETQYF. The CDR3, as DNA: TGTGCCAGCAGCCGAAGGGGGGGGGAGACCCAGTACTTC.

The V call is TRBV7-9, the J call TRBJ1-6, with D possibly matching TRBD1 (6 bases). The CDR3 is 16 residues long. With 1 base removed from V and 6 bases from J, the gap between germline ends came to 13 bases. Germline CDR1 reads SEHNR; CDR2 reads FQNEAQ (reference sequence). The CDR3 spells CASSLGQGNGNSPLHF. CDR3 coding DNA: TGTGCCAGCAGCTTAGGGCAGGGGAACGGTAATTCACCCCTCCACTTT.

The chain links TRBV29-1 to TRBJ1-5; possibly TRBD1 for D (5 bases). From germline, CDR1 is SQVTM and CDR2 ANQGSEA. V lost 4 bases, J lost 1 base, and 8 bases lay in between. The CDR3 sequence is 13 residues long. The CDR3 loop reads CSVAQASNQPQHF. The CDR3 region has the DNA TGCAGCGTTGCACAGGCCAGCAATCAGCCCCAGCATTTT.

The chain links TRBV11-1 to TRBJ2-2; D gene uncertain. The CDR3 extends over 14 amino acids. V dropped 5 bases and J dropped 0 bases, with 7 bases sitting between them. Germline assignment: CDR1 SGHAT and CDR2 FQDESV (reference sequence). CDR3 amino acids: CASSLKTNTGELFF. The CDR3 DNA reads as TGTGCCAGCAGCCTCAAAACGAACACCGGGGAGCTGTTTTTT.

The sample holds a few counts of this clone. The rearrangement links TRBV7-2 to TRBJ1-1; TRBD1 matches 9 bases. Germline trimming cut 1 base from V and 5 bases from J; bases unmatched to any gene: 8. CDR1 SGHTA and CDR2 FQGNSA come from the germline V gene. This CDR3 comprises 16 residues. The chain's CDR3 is CASSLEGQGTGTEAFF. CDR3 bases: TGTGCCAGCAGCTTAGAGGGACAGGGAACCGGAACTGAAGCTTTCTTT.

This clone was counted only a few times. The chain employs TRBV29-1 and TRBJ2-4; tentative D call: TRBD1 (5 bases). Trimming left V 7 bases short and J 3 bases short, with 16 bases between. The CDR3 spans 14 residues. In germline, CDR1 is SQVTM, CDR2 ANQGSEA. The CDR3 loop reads CSARGRADKNIQYF. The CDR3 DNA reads TGCAGCGCAAGAGGCAGGGCAGACAAAAACATTCAGTACTTC.

CDR3 in DNA: TGTGCCAGCAGCTTGGAGACTAACCACTACGAGCAGTACTTC. It specifies CASSLETNHYEQYF. The chain recombines TRBV5-4 with TRBJ2-7; D might be TRBD2 (5 bases). Trimming took 0 bases from V and 3 from J, leaving 10 bases between them. The CDR3 has 14 residues. Germline V gives CDR1 SGHNT, CDR2 YYREEE (reference sequence).

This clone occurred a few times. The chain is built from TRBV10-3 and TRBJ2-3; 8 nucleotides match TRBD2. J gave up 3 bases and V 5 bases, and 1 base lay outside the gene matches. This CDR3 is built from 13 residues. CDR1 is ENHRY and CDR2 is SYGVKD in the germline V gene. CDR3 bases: TGTGCCATCAGTAGCGGGGGAACAGATACGCAGTATTTT. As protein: CAISSGGTDTQYF.

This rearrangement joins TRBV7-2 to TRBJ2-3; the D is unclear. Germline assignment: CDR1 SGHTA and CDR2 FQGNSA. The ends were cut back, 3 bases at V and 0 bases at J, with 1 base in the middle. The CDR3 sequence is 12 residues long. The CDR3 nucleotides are TGTGCCAGCAGCTTGAGCACAGATACGCAGTATTTT. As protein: CASSLSTDTQYF.